These 4 T cell receptor beta chains came from one sample sequenced in a study of T cell repertoires in cytomegalovirus infection. These TCRs' antigens remain unknown. TCRdb used MiXCR to reprocess the reads, holding one entry per CDR3 protein. Found here are 250,000 to 300,000 distinct CDR3 sequences, roughly a fifth of them singletons; the top ten hold roughly a fifth. Specimen: cultured PBMCs, collected from culture after CMV antigen stimulation. The receptors shown here come from a human donor in good health (CMV status not recorded). Some clones in this sample may be carry-over from other donors' samples.

Only a few counts were recorded for this clonotype. The rearrangement uses TRBV28 and TRBJ2-5, with 14 nucleotides matching TRBD2. Germline V gene data show CDR1 as MDHEN and CDR2 as SYDVKM. The CDR3 runs 17 residues. V shed 3 bases and J 3 bases; nucleotides not matched to a gene: 6. CDR3: CASSLTSGLAGEETQYF. In DNA form, the CDR3 reads TGTGCCAGCAGTTTGACATCGGGACTAGCGGGGGAAGAGACCCAGTACTTC.

This clonotype was counted at least ten times. This chain links TRBV6-5 with TRBJ1-5, with D unclear. Trimming shortened V by 0 bases and J by 0 bases, and 3 bases separated the two germline ends. CDR1 is MNHEY, CDR2 SVGAGI, per germline. The CDR3 is 14 residues long. In DNA, the CDR3 is TGTGCCAGCAGTTACTCCTATAGCAATCAGCCCCAGCATTTT. Encoded protein: CASSYSYSNQPQHF.

This clonotype was seen a handful of times. The chain employs TRBV6-1 and TRBJ2-1, with 9 bases aligning to TRBD2. This CDR3 is built from 13 residues. The junction had 7 bases not matched to a gene; V was cut back by 9 bases and J by 7 bases. Per the germline V gene, CDR1 is MNHNS and CDR2 is SASEGT. CDR3 sequence (DNA): TGTGCCAGTATAGCGGGAGTTTGGAATGAGCAGTTCTTC. Amino acid sequence: CASIAGVWNEQFF.

This clonotype showed up many times. This chain joins TRBV7-2 and TRBJ2-5; 7 nucleotides align to TRBD2. CDR1 is SGHTA, CDR2 FQGNSA, per germline. J lost 5 bases, V lost 3 bases, and 12 bases had no gene match. This CDR3 has 16 amino acids. CDR3 DNA sequence: TGTGCCAGCAGCTTGATGTTGAGCGGGATCAGGGAGACCCAGTACTTC. Translating it yields CASSLMLSGIRETQYF. The full variable domain, completed using reference TRBV7-2 and TRBJ2-5, is GAGVSQSPSNKVTEKGKDVELRCDPISGHTALYWYRQSLGQGLEFLIYFQGNSAPDKSGLPSDRFSAERTGGSVSTLTIQRTQQEDSAVYLCASSLMLSGIRETQYFGPGTRLLVL.